These T cell receptor beta chains were read from a single sample in a study of spatial heterogeneity in lung cancer. TCRdb analysed the 5' RACE reads with MiXCR anew, one entry per CDR3 protein. The sample holds some 83,000 distinct CDR3 sequences; roughly 8% are singletons and the top ten take 6.8%. The material was PBMCs, obtained at surgery. The receptor source for this set is a male donor with early-stage non-small cell lung cancer. Each CDR3 is given with its conserved first and last residue. D genes are given only for firm matches. Clone size, where shown, is once, few, many, or a class for clones that have expanded.

j_gene,v_gene,abundance,d_gene,CDR3aa,CDR3nt
TRBJ2-7,TRBV2,few,TRBD2,CASRERGDSYEQYF,TGTGCCAGCAGGGAGCGGGGCGACTCCTACGAGCAGTACTTC
TRBJ2-3,TRBV20-1,-,-,CSARVPGRGAADTQYF,TGCAGTGCTAGGGTCCCAGGACGTGGAGCAGCAGATACGCAGTATTTT
TRBJ1-1,TRBV5-1,many,-,CASRQEFGEAFF,TGCGCCAGTAGACAGGAATTTGGGGAAGCTTTCTTT
TRBJ2-7,TRBV7-2,-,TRBD1,CASSSRDRLSYEQYF,TGTGCCAGCAGCTCCCGGGACAGGTTATCCTACGAGCAGTACTTC
TRBJ2-3,TRBV7-9,few,TRBD2,CASSPGAGGFTDTQYF,TGTGCCAGCAGCCCCGGAGCGGGAGGGTTCACAGATACGCAGTATTTT
TRBJ1-1,TRBV5-1,-,-,CASSYSGANTEAFF,TGCGCCAGCAGCTATAGCGGGGCGAACACTGAAGCTTTCTTT
TRBJ1-1,TRBV3-1,few,-,CASSRRTPNTEAFF,TGTGCCAGCAGCCGGCGGACACCTAACACTGAAGCTTTCTTT
TRBJ2-7,TRBV30,few,-,CAWSVSNEQYF,TGTGCCTGGAGTGTAAGCAACGAGCAGTACTTC
TRBJ2-2,TRBV10-3,many,-,CAISESSGRGELFF,TGTGCCATCAGTGAGTCGAGTGGCCGCGGGGAGCTGTTTTTT
TRBJ1-2,TRBV5-4,few,-,CASSLEQGYTF,TGTGCCAGCAGCTTGGAACAGGGTTACACCTTC
TRBJ2-1,TRBV9,-,-,CASSVESSGLGNEQFF,TGTGCCAGCAGCGTAGAGTCCAGCGGACTTGGGAATGAGCAGTTCTTC
TRBJ2-7,TRBV3-1,many,TRBD1,CASSHRTGVSYEQYF,TGTGCCAGCAGCCATCGGACAGGGGTTTCCTACGAGCAGTACTTC